This TCR beta chain is drawn from a study of neurological immune-mediated disorders. On the study more broadly: In a group of approximately 35 multiple sclerosis patients, around 31 had the relapsing-remitting type and 3 had the secondary progressive type. Findings of the study overall: Phylogenetic grouping put 18 of 34 multiple sclerosis patients' repertoires into one related-CDR3 cluster, a possible signature.

The CDR3 is 14 amino acids. The V gene lost 7 bases and the J gene lost 0 bases, with 10 bases spanning the gap. The germline CDR1 and CDR2 sequences are MNHNS and SASEGT. The table lists this clonotype with many counts. Its antigen is currently unknown. TCRdb itself ran the 5' RACE reads through MiXCR, one entry per CDR3 protein. This table holds about 120,000 distinct CDR3 sequences, approximately 3.2% found once. Sequenced sample: PBMCs. The chain recombines TRBV6-1 with TRBJ2-1; D is uncertain. This sequence was found in a woman aged 25-40 years with multiple sclerosis. This chain's CDR3 is CASMHLSSYNEQFF. DNA of the CDR3: TGTGCCAGCATGCATCTAAGCTCCTACAATGAGCAGTTCTTC.